This T cell receptor beta chain originates from a study of OX40 agonist ivuxolimab in advanced cancers. In the study overall: Cancers in dose escalation were hepatocellular, melanoma, renal cell and head and neck.

Findings and caveats of the study: Individuals who were partial responders at 0.1-3.0 mg/kg had clonal expansion that ranked among the lowest.

Sequencing was performed with immunoSEQ multiplex PCR; in TCRdb, only in-frame clones are kept and a portion is missing. This sample has 45,000 to 70,000 clones; just over 85% occur once, and the top ten carry about 1%. In the case of this clone: The antigen remains undetermined.

The CDR3 covers 11 residues. With 2 bases removed from V and 4 bases from J, the gap between germline ends came to 2 bases. Germline V CDR1 and CDR2: SGHTA, FQGNSA. Blood specimens came from baseline, cycle 4 day 1, and cycle 7 day 1. The receptor comes from an adult with an advanced solid tumor such as melanoma, head and neck, liver or kidney cancer. This chain links TRBV7-2 with TRBJ1-1; D remains unclear. The sample in question was CD4+ or CD8+ T cells sorted from blood, obtained in a trial of the OX40 agonist ivuxolimab. DNA for the CDR3: TGTGCCAGCAGCTTACGCACTGAAGCTTTCTTT. Translated, it gives CASSLRTEAFF.